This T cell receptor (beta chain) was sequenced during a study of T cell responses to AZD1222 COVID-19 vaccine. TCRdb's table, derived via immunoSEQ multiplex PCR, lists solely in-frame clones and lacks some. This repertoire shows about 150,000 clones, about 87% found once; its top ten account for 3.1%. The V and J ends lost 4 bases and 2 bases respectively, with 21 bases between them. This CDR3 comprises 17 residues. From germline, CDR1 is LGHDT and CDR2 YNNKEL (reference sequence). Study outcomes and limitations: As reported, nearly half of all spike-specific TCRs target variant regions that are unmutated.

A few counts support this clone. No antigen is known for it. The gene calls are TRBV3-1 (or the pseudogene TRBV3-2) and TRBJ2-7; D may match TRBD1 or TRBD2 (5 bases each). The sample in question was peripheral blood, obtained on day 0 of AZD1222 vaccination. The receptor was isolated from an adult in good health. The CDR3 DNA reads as TGTGCCAGCAGCCGCACCCCGGGACCAGTTGGAACCTACGAGCAGTACTTC. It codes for CASSRTPGPVGTYEQYF.